This paragraph covers one TCR beta chain sequence. Its target is unknown. Expressed TCRB transcripts were sequenced after all isolated RNA was converted to cDNA. Method: immunoSEQ multiplex PCR; TCRdb's copy keeps in-frame clones and lacks some. The sample lists about 44,000 clones; around 70% were seen once. This entry belongs to a study of beta chain features in type 1 diabetes. The study's findings and limits: Moderately but significantly shorter TCRB CDR3s were found in Type 1 diabetes patients in all four CD4+ subsets.

V dropped 8 bases and J dropped 0; count of bases not matched to a gene: 7. Germline values: CDR1 SGHRS, CDR2 YFSETQ. The CDR3 sequence is 14 residues long. This TCR was sampled from a woman between 18 and 29 years old with type 1 diabetes. V and J are TRBV5-1 and TRBJ2-7, with 8 bases that match TRBD1. Sequenced material: Tregs from blood. The CDR3 region has the DNA TGCGCCAGTGGGACCGGGACAGGCTCCTACGAGCAGTACTTC. Its translation is CASGTGTGSYEQYF.